This T cell receptor beta chain stems from a study of T-cell memory formation after mild COVID-19. TCRdb passed the 5' RACE reads through MiXCR, listing each CDR3 protein once. The table records roughly 130,000 distinct CDR3 sequences, about a sixth of them present only once. There are a few counts of this clonotype. The antigen is not known. Broader study findings: CM and EM subsets held most contracting CD4+ clones; EMRA held CD8+ ones. Some responding clones appeared in pre-infection memory, suggesting cross-reactive memory joined. A balance of CD4 and CD8 characterized clones contracting day 15 to 85, whereas later expanders leaned CD4+.

The CDR3 extends over 14 amino acids. Per the germline V gene, CDR1 is LNHNV and CDR2 is YYDKDF (reference sequence). Between the trimmed V and J ends, which lost 0 bases and 9 bases, there was a span of 12 bases. The sequence derives from an adult woman who had mild COVID-19 (a few samples of this study predate the infection). Cell type and time point are not known. Sequencing used PBMCs or a T cell subset sorted from them (not recorded which). The chain is built from TRBV15 and TRBJ2-1; the D is unclear. This chain's CDR3 is CATSRDQAAFEQFF. The CDR3 DNA is TGTGCCACCAGCAGAGATCAGGCAGCTTTTGAGCAGTTCTTC.